Below, one T cell receptor (beta chain) is given with its context. Its antigen is not identified. The use of a sample-barcoded 5' primer and a J-beta primer mix characterized a second PCR of roughly 6 to 11 cycles. TCRdb ran MiXCR on the 5' RACE reads and lists one entry per CDR3 protein. The sample holds about a million distinct CDR3 sequences; just over 50% are singletons and the top ten take 20% to 25%. Germline V CDR1 and CDR2: MNHEY, SMNVEV (reference sequence). V shed 1 base and J 1 base; nucleotides not matched to a gene: 13. The CDR3 spans 19 residues. Samples had at least 7 million PBMCs isolated from them. This sample is part of a study of blood T cells in healthy people across ages. Study outcomes and limitations: A strong correlation was seen between TCR beta diversity and naive T cell percentage.

The sequenced material came from blood. The V call is TRBV27, the J call TRBJ2-3, with 8 bases that match TRBD1. This sequence was found in an older woman in good health. The CDR3 spells CASSLFKRGADRGTDTQYF. The CDR3 DNA reads as TGTGCCAGCAGTTTATTTAAGAGGGGGGCGGACAGGGGCACAGATACGCAGTATTTT.